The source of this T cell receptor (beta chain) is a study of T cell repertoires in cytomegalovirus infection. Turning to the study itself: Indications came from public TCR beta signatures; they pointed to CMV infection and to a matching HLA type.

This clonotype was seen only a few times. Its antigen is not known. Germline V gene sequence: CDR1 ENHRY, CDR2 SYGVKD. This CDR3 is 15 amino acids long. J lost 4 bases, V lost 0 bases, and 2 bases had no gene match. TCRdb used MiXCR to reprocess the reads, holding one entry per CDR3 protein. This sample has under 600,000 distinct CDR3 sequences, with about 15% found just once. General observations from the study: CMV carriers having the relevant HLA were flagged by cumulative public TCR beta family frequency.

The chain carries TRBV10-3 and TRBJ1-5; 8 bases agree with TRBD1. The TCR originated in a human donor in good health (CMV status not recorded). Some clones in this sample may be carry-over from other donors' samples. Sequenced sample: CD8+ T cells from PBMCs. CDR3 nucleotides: TGTGCCATCAGTGAGTCCGGGACAGGTAATCAGCCCCAGCATTTT. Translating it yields CAISESGTGNQPQHF.